Listed below are T cell receptor beta chains from one sample, sequenced in a study of identical twins. TCRdb used MiXCR to reprocess the 5' RACE reads, holding one entry per CDR3 protein. The repertoire includes roughly 720,000 distinct CDR3 sequences, around a sixth of them detected once, and about an eighth sits in the top ten. The data were also submitted as part of a second study, on T cells expressing NK-cell markers.

Input material: PBMCs. These receptors came from a woman aged 18-30 years in good health. The CDR3 runs from the conserved cysteine through the conserved F or W. The D gene is left open where the match is weak. Clone sizes are given selectively: once, few, many, or a class where the clone is expanded.

j_call cdr3_length v_call d_call clone_size cdr3_nt cdr3_aa
TRBJ1-2 16 TRBV6-1 - few TGTGCCAGCAGTGTGTGGACCGGCCGTGGGGACTATGGCTACACCTTC CASSVWTGRGDYGYTF
TRBJ2-1 15 TRBV5-1 - - TGCGCCAGTACCCTCCGAATCAGGGCGACCGATGAGCAGTTCTTC CASTLRIRATDEQFF
TRBJ2-2 17 TRBV20-1 - - TGCAGTGCTAGAGGATATAGGAGGGGGGGATATGGCGGGGAGCTGTTTTTT CSARGYRRGGYGGELFF
TRBJ2-1 16 TRBV6-5 TRBD2 few TGTGCCAGCAGTACTCTGTGGGGGGGCTCCTACAATGAGCAGTTCTTC CASSTLWGGSYNEQFF
TRBJ2-6 20 TRBV11-2 TRBD1 once TGTGCCAGCAGCTTAAATCATGCAGGGGGCCGCATCTCTGGGGCCAACGTCCTGACTTTC CASSLNHAGGRISGANVLTF
TRBJ2-5 15 TRBV27 - - TGTGCCAGCAGTTCGAGGACACTCATTAGAGAGACCCAGTACTTC CASSSRTLIRETQYF
TRBJ2-3 16 TRBV7-2 TRBD2 many TGTGCCAGCAGCATAAACCCAGCGGGAGTGACAGATACGCAGTATTTT CASSINPAGVTDTQYF
TRBJ1-1 13 TRBV7-9 - few TGTGCCAGCAGCCCGTGGGGAAACACTGAAGCTTTCTTT CASSPWGNTEAFF
TRBJ2-1 13 TRBV9 TRBD2 few TGTGCCAGTACTAGCGGGGAAGGCAATGAGCAGTTCTTC CASTSGEGNEQFF
TRBJ2-2 15 TRBV5-1 - - TGCGCCAGCAGCTGGGCGACAGGTTCACCCGGGGAGCTGTTTTTT CASSWATGSPGELFF
TRBJ2-1 13 TRBV2 TRBD2 - TGTGCCACCCGACTAGCGGGGAACAATGAGCAGTTCTTC CATRLAGNNEQFF
TRBJ2-1 12 TRBV20-1 - - TGCAGTGCCGCGGGCGAAATCAATGAGCAGTTCTTC CSAAGEINEQFF
TRBJ2-5 15 TRBV7-9 - - TGTGCCAGCAGCTCAAATAGGGGACTGGGGGAGACCCAGTACTTC CASSSNRGLGETQYF
TRBJ1-1 14 TRBV9 - few TGTGCCAGCAAGCCTCCACAGATGAACACTGAAGCTTTCTTT CASKPPQMNTEAFF
TRBJ2-7 14 TRBV5-1 - many TGCGCCAGCAGCTTTGGTGGTGGTAGTTACGAGCAGTACTTC CASSFGGGSYEQYF
TRBJ2-3 17 TRBV5-1 - many TGCGCCAGCAGCTTGGCCGATTGGGGGAGCCGGGGAGATACGCAGTATTTT CASSLADWGSRGDTQYF
TRBJ1-2 15 TRBV4-1 TRBD1 few TGCGCCAGCAGCCAAGTTAATAGGGGGCGACCTGGCTACACCTTC CASSQVNRGRPGYTF
TRBJ2-1 13 TRBV6-1 - few TGTGCCAGCAGTGAAGCGCCTAACAATGAGCAGTTCTTC CASSEAPNNEQFF
TRBJ2-3 15 TRBV12-3/TRBV12-4 TRBD1 - TGTGCCAGCAGGGGGGGACAGGGCTACACAGATACGCAGTATTTT CASRGGQGYTDTQYF
TRBJ2-7 16 TRBV5-1 TRBD1 - TGCGCCAGCAGCTTGGGGGACAGGGCCCTCGGCTACGAGCAGTACTTC CASSLGDRALGYEQYF
TRBJ2-1 13 TRBV5-1 - - TGCGCCAGCAGCGATAGGACCGAGAATGAGCAGTTCTTC CASSDRTENEQFF
TRBJ1-4 15 TRBV7-9 - many TGTGCCAGCAGCCCCCGCGTGGGGACTAATGAAAAACTGTTTTTT CASSPRVGTNEKLFF